The 11 T cell receptor beta chains below come from one sample, sequenced in a study of T-cell memory formation after mild COVID-19. TCRdb itself ran the 5' RACE reads through MiXCR, one entry per CDR3 protein. The top ten clones hold about 42% of a sample with fewer than 150,000 distinct CDR3 sequences, 22% of them seen once. Sequencing was performed on PBMCs or a T cell subset sorted from them (not recorded which). Receptors were obtained from a man aged 18 to 29 who had mild COVID-19 (a few samples of this study predate the infection). Cell type and time point are not known.

This chain links TRBV6-6 with TRBJ2-7, with D perhaps TRBD1 (5 bases). In germline, CDR1 is MNHNY, CDR2 SVGAGI (reference sequence). The CDR3 sequence is 12 residues long. Trimming left V 7 bases short and J 5 bases short, with 12 bases between. The CDR3 region is CASMAGPHEQYV. CDR3 DNA sequence: TGTGCCAGCATGGCAGGGCCCCACGAGCAGTACGTC.

This chain's CDR3 is CASSEWGSGANVLTF. CDR3 DNA: TGTGCCAGCAGTGAATGGGGTTCTGGGGCCAACGTCCTGACTTTC. This sequence joins TRBV6-1 and TRBJ2-6; D is uncertain. This CDR3 is built from 15 residues. The germline V and J ends were trimmed by 2 bases and 1 base, with 6 bases remaining between them. Germline V gives CDR1 MNHNS, CDR2 SASEGT.

This sequence joins TRBV5-1 and TRBJ1-1, with unresolved D. With 3 bases removed from V and 11 bases from J, the gap between germline ends came to 14 bases. This CDR3 spans 12 amino acids. The germline V gene encodes CDR1 SGHRS and CDR2 YFSETQ. The CDR3 sequence: CASSSDPSEAFF. CDR3 in DNA: TGCGCCAGCAGCTCTGACCCGTCGGAGGCTTTCTTT.

The rearrangement joins TRBV30 to TRBJ2-2, with D maybe TRBD1 (5 bases). This CDR3 has 15 amino acids. CDR1 is GTSNPN and CDR2 is SVGIG in the germline V gene (reference sequence). V lost 4 bases and J lost 8, with 20 bases in between. DNA of the CDR3: TGTGCCTGGACCCTAATGGGGCGATTTTCGGGGGAGCTGTTTTTT. It yields the protein CAWTLMGRFSGELFF.

This chain joins TRBV7-2 and TRBJ1-6; D is ambiguous. CDR3 length: 13 amino acids. V lost 4 bases, J lost 11 bases, and 12 bases lay in between. CDR1 is SGHTA, CDR2 FQGNSA, per germline. CDR3 residues: CASSSESWAPLHF. The CDR3 DNA reads as TGTGCCAGCAGCTCAGAGAGCTGGGCACCCCTCCACTTT.

CDR3 DNA: TGCAGCGTCGCTTACGGGGGAGAGACCCAGTACTTC. Its translation is CSVAYGGETQYF. V and J are TRBV29-1 and TRBJ2-5; D possibly corresponds to TRBD2 (6 bases). Trimming removed 6 bases at V and 4 bases at J, with 12 bases between. The CDR3 is 12 residues long. Germline CDR1 and CDR2: SQVTM and ANQGSEA.

The V gene is TRBV6-2 or TRBV6-3, the J gene TRBJ2-5, with D possibly matching TRBD2 (6 bases). The V end lost 6 bases, the J end lost 2 bases, and 13 bases lay between the germline ends. CDR3 length: 14 residues. Germline CDR1 MNHEY, CDR2 SVGEGT. The CDR3 nucleotides read TGTGCCAGCAGAGTGGACGGGGGACAAGAGACCCAGTACTTC. It is translated as CASRVDGGQETQYF.

The chain uses TRBV27 and TRBJ2-7; TRBD1 matches 7 bases. CDR1 and CDR2 (germline): MNHEY, SMNVEV (reference sequence). The CDR3 runs to 14 residues. V lost 4 bases and J lost 4; bases outside the gene matches: 7. The CDR3 DNA reads as TGTGCCAGCAGTTCCTACAGGGGCGCTTACGAGCAGTACTTC. Translating gives CASSSYRGAYEQYF.

CDR3 protein: CASSPVVAGDTQYF. Written as DNA, the CDR3 is TGTGCCAGCAGCCCCGTGGTAGCTGGGGATACGCAGTATTTT. The chain employs TRBV9 and TRBJ2-3; D gene uncertain. CDR1 is SGDLS and CDR2 is YYNGEE in the germline V gene. Deletions cut 4 bases from V and 6 bases from J, with 15 bases between. The CDR3 is 14 amino acids.

The chain has TRBV19 and TRBJ1-1; TRBD1 aligns across 7 bases. V was clipped by 7 bases and J by 1 base; unmatched bases: 3. CDR3 length equals 13 residues. Germline lookup yields CDR1 LNHDA and CDR2 SQIVND (reference sequence). The CDR3 sequence is CASKRTGNTEAFF. DNA for the CDR3: TGTGCCAGTAAGCGGACAGGGAACACTGAAGCTTTCTTT.

The chain joins TRBV7-9 to TRBJ1-1; perhaps TRBD1 as D (5 bases). Per germline, CDR1 SEHNR and CDR2 FQNEAQ (reference sequence). The V end was cut by 0 bases, the J end by 11 bases, with 10 bases between. The CDR3 has 12 amino acids. The DNA for the CDR3 is TGTGCCAGCAGCTTAGCCCTGGGGCTCGCTTTCTTT. Amino acids: CASSLALGLAFF.